This T cell receptor (beta chain) stems from a study of CD8+ T cells in alopecia areata. V lost 6 bases and J lost 2; bases outside the gene matches: 8. Per the germline V gene, CDR1 is MNHNY and CDR2 is SVGAGI (reference sequence). CDR3 size: 16 residues. Once RNA had been extracted, it was reverse transcribed into cDNA to act as the sequencing template. Produced via immunoSEQ multiplex PCR; TCRdb's table is partial and in-frame only. The sample yields around 140,000 clones, approximately 50% seen once. This clone has just a few counts. This TCR came from a human donor with alopecia areata. The material sequenced was CD4+ T cells sorted from blood. This chain uses TRBV6-6 with TRBJ2-1; 9 nucleotides agree with TRBD2. The chain's CDR3 is CASSLRIAGAYNEQFF. The DNA of the CDR3 is TGTGCCAGCAGCCTCAGAATAGCGGGGGCCTACAATGAGCAGTTCTTC.